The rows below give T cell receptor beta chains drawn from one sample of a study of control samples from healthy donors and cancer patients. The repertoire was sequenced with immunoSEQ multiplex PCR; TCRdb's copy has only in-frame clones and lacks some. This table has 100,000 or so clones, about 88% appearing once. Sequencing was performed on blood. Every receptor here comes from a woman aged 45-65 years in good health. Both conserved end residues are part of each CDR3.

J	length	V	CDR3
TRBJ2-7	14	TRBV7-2	CASSLGLASYEQYF
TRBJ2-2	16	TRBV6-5	CASSLSSGGVAGELFF
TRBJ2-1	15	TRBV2	CASSLTVHSYNEQFF
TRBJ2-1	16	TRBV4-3	CASSQDPSGGANEQFF
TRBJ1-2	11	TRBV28	CASSAEGGYTF
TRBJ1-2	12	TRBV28	CASSPGNYGYTF
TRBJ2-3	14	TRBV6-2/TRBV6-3	CASSSHFITDTQYF
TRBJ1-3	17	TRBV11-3	CASSLGGARSSGNTIYF
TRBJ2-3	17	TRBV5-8	CASSFGTGTLSTDTQYF
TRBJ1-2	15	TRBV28	CASSLGTGGMRGYTF
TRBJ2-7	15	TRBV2	CASSEWDRASYEQYF
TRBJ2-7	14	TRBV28	CASIRQQRSYEQYF
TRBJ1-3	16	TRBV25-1	CASSEFMGWTGNTIYF
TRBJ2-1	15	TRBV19	CASSRGGISYNEQFF
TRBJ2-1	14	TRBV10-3	CAISDNSLKGEQFF
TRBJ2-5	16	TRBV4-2	CASSQEVRGRQETQYF
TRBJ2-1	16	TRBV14	CASSQPTSPLYDEQFF
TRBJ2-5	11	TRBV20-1	CSAGQGATQYF
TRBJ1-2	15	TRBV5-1	CASSPGDSEGYGYTF
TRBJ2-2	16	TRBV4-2	CASSQVLADFTGELFF